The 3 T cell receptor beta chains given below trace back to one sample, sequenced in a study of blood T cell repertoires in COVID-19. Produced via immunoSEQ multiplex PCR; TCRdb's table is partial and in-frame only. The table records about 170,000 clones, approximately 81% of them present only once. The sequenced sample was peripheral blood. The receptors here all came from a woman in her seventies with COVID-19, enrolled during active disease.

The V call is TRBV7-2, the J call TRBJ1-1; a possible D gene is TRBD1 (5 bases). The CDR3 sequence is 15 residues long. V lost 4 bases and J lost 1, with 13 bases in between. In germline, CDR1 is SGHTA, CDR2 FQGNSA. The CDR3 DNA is TGTGCCAGCAGCTCCGAATCGACAGAGAACACTGAAGCTTTCTTT. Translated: CASSSESTENTEAFF.

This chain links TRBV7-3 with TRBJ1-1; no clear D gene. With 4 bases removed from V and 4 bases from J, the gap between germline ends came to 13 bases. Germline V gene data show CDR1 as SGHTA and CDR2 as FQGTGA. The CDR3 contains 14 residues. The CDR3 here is CASSSMGGPTEAFF. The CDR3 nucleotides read TGTGCCAGCAGCTCCATGGGAGGCCCCACTGAAGCTTTCTTT.

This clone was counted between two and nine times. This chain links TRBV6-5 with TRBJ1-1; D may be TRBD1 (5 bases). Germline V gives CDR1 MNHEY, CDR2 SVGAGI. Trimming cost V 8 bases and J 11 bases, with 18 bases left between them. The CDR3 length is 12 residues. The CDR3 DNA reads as TGTGCCAGCGGACTTGTGTGGGGGGGGGCTTTCTTT. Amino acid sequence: CASGLVWGGAFF.